This T cell receptor (beta chain) was documented in a study of PD-L1 blockade in urothelial cancer. Study context: Blood was evaluated 3 weeks (second dose) and 6 weeks after therapy began.

The time point here: pretreatment peripheral blood. The CDR3 covers 15 residues. Germline V gene data show CDR1 as SGHNT and CDR2 as YENEEA. The ends lost 4 bases at V and 0 bases at J; junction bases unmatched: 5. Here immunoSEQ multiplex PCR was the method, and the copy in TCRdb shows in-frame clones only, minus some. The sample holds about 130,000 clones, approximately 84% seen once. The clonotype comes from a man in his forties or fifties with urothelial cancer. Specimen: PBMCs, collected around atezolizumab (anti-PD-L1) treatment. The chain uses TRBV11-3 and TRBJ2-5; TRBD1 matches 7 bases. The DNA of the CDR3 is TGTGCCAGCAGCTCCGGACAGGCGGACCAAGAGACCCAGTACTTC. Protein: CASSSGQADQETQYF.